These 2 T cell receptor beta chains were sequenced from one sample in a study of blood T cell repertoires in COVID-19. Measured with immunoSEQ multiplex PCR; TCRdb has only the in-frame clones, and not every one. The data contain approximately 200,000 clones, around 87% of them singletons. Sequencing used PBMCs or T cells enriched from blood (not recorded which). All receptors come from a young woman in a cohort exposed to, infected with or recovered from COVID-19 (not recorded which).

In its sample, this clone was seen once. This chain joins TRBV2 and TRBJ1-1; D remains unclear. CDR1 and CDR2 (germline): SNHLY, FYNNEI. The CDR3 extends over 11 amino acids. Here the CDR3 reads CVITAGSEAFF. The DNA of the CDR3 is TGTGTTATAACGGCCGGGTCCGAAGCTTTCTTT.

This clone appeared a few times. This chain joins TRBV10-1 and TRBJ2-1; 9 bases line up with TRBD1. With 4 bases clipped from V and 1 base from J, the junction kept 5 bases outside the gene matches. CDR1 is WNHNN, CDR2 SYGVQD, per germline (reference sequence). The CDR3 runs to 16 residues. The CDR3 here is CASSGQQGASYNEQFF. The CDR3 nucleotides are TGCGCCAGCAGTGGACAACAGGGGGCGTCCTACAATGAGCAGTTCTTC.